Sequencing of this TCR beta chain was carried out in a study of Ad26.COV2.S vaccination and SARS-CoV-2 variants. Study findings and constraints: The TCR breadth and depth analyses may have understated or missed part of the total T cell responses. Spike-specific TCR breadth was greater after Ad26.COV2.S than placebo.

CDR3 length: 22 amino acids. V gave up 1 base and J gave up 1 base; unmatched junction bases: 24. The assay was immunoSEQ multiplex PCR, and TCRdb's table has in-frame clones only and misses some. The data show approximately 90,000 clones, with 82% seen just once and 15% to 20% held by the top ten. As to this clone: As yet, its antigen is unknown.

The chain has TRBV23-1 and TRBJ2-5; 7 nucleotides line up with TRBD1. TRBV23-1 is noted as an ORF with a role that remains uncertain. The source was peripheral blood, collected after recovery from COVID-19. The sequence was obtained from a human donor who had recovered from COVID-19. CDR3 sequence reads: CASSQYKNLHRQGGISQETQYF. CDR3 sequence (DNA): TGCGCCAGCAGTCAATACAAAAACCTTCACAGACAGGGTGGGATCAGCCAAGAGACCCAGTACTTC.